One and the same sample provided the 3 T cell receptor beta chains below, sequenced in a study of Ad26.COV2.S vaccination and SARS-CoV-2 variants. Treatment meaning: some 20 received Ad26.COV2.S at low or high dose, single or two shots; 5 received placebo; per-sample allocation not given. Collection of samples fell on day 63 after the first vaccine or placebo injection. Repertoires were generated with immunoSEQ multiplex PCR, while TCRdb's copy carries only in-frame clones and drops some. Here the sample spans about 370,000 clones, about 89% being singletons. The source material was peripheral blood, sampled in a trial of Ad26.COV2.S vaccine versus placebo. Receptors originate from a person between 18 and 59 years old who received the Ad26.COV2.S COVID-19 vaccine or a placebo.

This clone was detected only once. The chain links TRBV4-3 to TRBJ2-3; D gene uncertain. Germline V CDR1 and CDR2: LGHNA, YSLEER. This CDR3 comprises 14 residues. Trimming stripped 0 bases from V and 2 bases from J, with 6 bases between. CDR3 in amino acids: CASSQEVVTDTQYF. CDR3 in DNA: TGCGCCAGCAGCCAAGAGGTAGTCACAGATACGCAGTATTTT.

This chain joins TRBV24-1 and TRBJ2-5; 7 bases agree with TRBD1. The CDR3 length is 16 residues. V shed 3 bases, J shed 2 bases, and the junction held 8 bases outside the gene matches. The germline V gene encodes CDR1 KGHDR and CDR2 SFDVKD. The CDR3 reads CATSDPRTGTQETQYF. Here the CDR3 DNA reads TGTGCCACCAGTGATCCCAGGACAGGAACGCAAGAGACCCAGTACTTC.

The CDR3 nucleotides are TGTGCCAGCAGCTTAGTCGGGACTAGCGTCGATACGCAGTATTTT. Its protein is CASSLVGTSVDTQYF. The rearrangement uses TRBV7-2 and TRBJ2-3, with 10 positions matching TRBD2. This CDR3 is built from 15 residues. Germline V gene lookup returns CDR1 SGHTA and CDR2 FQGNSA. V was pared by 1 base and J by 6 bases, with 4 bases of the junction left unmatched.